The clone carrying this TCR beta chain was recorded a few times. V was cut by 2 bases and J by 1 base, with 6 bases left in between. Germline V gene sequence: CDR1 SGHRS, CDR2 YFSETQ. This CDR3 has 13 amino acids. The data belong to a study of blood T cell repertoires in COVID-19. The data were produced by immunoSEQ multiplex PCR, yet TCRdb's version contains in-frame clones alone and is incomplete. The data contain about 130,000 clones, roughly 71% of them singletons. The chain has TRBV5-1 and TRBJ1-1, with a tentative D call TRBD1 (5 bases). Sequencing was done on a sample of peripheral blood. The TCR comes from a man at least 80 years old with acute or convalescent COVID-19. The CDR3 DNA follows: TGCGCCAGCAGCTTACAGGAGAACACTGAAGCTTTCTTT. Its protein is CASSLQENTEAFF. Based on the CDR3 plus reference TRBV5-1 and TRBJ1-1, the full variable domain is KAGVTQTPRYLIKTRGQQVTLSCSPISGHRSVSWYQQTPGQGLQFLFEYFSETQRNKGNFPGRFSGRQFSNSRSEMNVSTLELGDSALYLCASSLQENTEAFFGQGTRLTVV.